This record concerns one TCR beta chain sequence. Participants' own reports of clinical history determined their cohort assignment. This sample was taken from a study of blood T cell repertoires in COVID-19. For the study at large: COVID-19 samples from acute and convalescent phases originated in the United States, Italy and Spain. PBMCs, B-cell-depleted T cells, or T cells were the source of the cDNA or gDNA that made up the material.

V was shortened by 0 bases and J by 6 bases, with 16 bases between the two germline ends. Per the germline V gene, CDR1 is SGHNT and CDR2 is YYREEE (reference sequence). The CDR3 covers 16 residues. Data came from immunoSEQ multiplex PCR; TCRdb stores just in-frame clones and leaves some out. Here the sample spans 300,000 to 400,000 clones, roughly 90% being singletons. The clonotype comes from a man aged 55 to 70 who had recovered from COVID-19. The sample was PBMCs or T cells enriched from blood (not recorded which). The chain carries TRBV5-4 and TRBJ2-1; a possible D gene is TRBD2 (6 bases). The CDR3 protein is CASSLAAETRVNEQFF. CDR3 DNA: TGTGCCAGCAGCTTGGCCGCGGAGACTAGGGTCAATGAGCAGTTCTTC.